This T cell receptor (beta chain) was found in a study of blood T cells in healthy people across ages (dated by TCRdb to 2015 to 2017). Background on the whole study: Template switching captured roughly one uniquely barcoded TCR beta cDNA molecule per two T cells in model experiments. Age-related changes in TCR beta repertoire diversity were measured in the study by deep sequencing normalized with unique cDNA molecular identifiers. Donors were grouped into four age groups: young (average 16 years), middle-aged (over 35), aged (about 59) and long-lived (82). To avoid experimental bias, donors of different ages were randomly spread across the sequencing lanes. Two additional independent replicas of 1 million unique cDNA reads from the same blood draw were analyzed for two donors (one aged 18 to 30 and one aged 80 or older). General findings and caveats noted by the study authors: Because donor CMV infection status was unknown, age-related changes in expanded clonotypes were potentially confounded. Total diversity estimates from one million sequenced T cells were considered lower bounds and underestimates. The percentage of naive T cells measured by flow cytometry correlated strongly with observed TCR beta diversity. Compared with the aged group, the long-lived group had more naive CD4+ T cells, fewer expanded clones and increased TCR diversity, suggesting age selection. Bulk unsorted PBMC profiling prevented conclusive comparison of naive and antigen-experienced compartments. Observed TCR beta diversity per million T cells fell roughly linearly with age, and a significant reduction was already apparent by age around 44.

The CDR3 measures 15 amino acids from cysteine to phenylalanine. Only the CDR3 DNA is retained, 45 bases long and in frame from the first base. The germline V gene (reference sequence) supplies CDR1 SGHAT and CDR2 FQDESV. Remarks on this clonotype: Its target antigen remains unknown. A much larger clone differs from this one at a single base, so this may be a read error.

Systemically healthy Caucasian individuals from Russia, approximately 39 in total and aged roughly 6 to 100 years, were included as donors. Approximately 10 milliliters of peripheral blood were collected from each donor into EDTA-treated Vacutainer tubes. Ficoll-Paque density-gradient centrifugation was used to isolate PBMCs, with at least 6.5 million per sample. Trizol reagent was used to extract total RNA from the PBMCs, yielding at least 6 micrograms per sample. The percentages of naive CD45RAhigh/CD27high T cells were determined by flow cytometry on a PBMC aliquot from every donor. To prepare the library, 5' RACE was applied. For sequencing, an Illumina HiSeq 2500 was employed. A second PCR of roughly 7 to 12 cycles was run with a J-beta primer mix and a sample-barcoded 5' primer. Each TCR beta cDNA molecule received a unique molecular identifier from a template-switch 5' adaptor carrying 12 random nucleotides. Each sample yielded at least 3 million CDR3-containing paired-end reads. The Mint cDNA synthesis kit, primed by a TRBC-specific oligonucleotide, was used to synthesize first-strand cDNA from all RNA. All cDNA was treated with uracil-DNA glycosylase and then went through a first 18-cycle PCR with the universal primers M1SS and BC2_uni_R. On the study's bioinformatics: Each sample was normalized by randomly selecting 1 million high-quality reads, each carrying a distinct molecular identifier. Reads sharing molecular identifiers were discarded rather than binned into consensus sequences. MiTCR, set to a Q25 quality threshold and the strictest error-elimination algorithm, was used for CDR3 identification, clonotype clustering and error correction. A nonparametric unseen species model with Euler transformation was used to estimate lower-bound total TCR beta diversity. TCRdb redid the processing of the public reads, applying fastp at Q25 and MiXCR, and retained in-frame beta chains. For every CDR3 protein sequence, its rows merge into one entry that carries the most common genes and DNA. The V and J calls were determined by TCRdb, not by the authors. The sample table shows about 830,000 distinct CDR3 sequences, and 58% are seen once. Of the sample, approximately 21% falls within the top ten clones.

The rearrangement joined TRBV11-1 to TRBJ2-1; a tentative D call is TRBD1 (6 bases match). The sample consisted of blood. The sequence was collected from a man under 40 in good health. The sequence in DNA is TGTGCCAGCAGCTTAAACAGGGTCCCTTACAATGGGCAGTTCTTC. Translated, this is CASSLNRVPYNGQFF.